These T cell receptor beta chains were read from a single sample in a study of OX40 agonist ivuxolimab in advanced cancers. The assay was immunoSEQ multiplex PCR, and TCRdb's table has in-frame clones only and misses some. The table includes about 37,000 clones, around four fifths detected once. The starting material was CD4+ or CD8+ T cells sorted from blood, obtained in a trial of the OX40 agonist ivuxolimab. Every receptor here comes from an adult with an advanced solid tumor such as melanoma, head and neck, liver or kidney cancer. Both conserved end residues are part of each CDR3. Fields, in order: CDR3 DNA, CDR3 protein, J gene, D gene, V gene, clone size. The D gene is left open where the match is weak. Clone sizes are given selectively: once, few, many, or a class where the clone is expanded.

CDR3 DNA: TGTGCCAGCAGCCAAGAGGGCTATGGCTACACCTTC
CDR3 protein: CASSQEGYGYTF
J gene: TRBJ1-2
D gene: NA
V gene: TRBV4-2
clone size: NA

CDR3 DNA: TGTGCCAGTAGTAGGGGGACTAGCCTCGAGCAGTACTTC
CDR3 protein: CASSRGTSLEQYF
J gene: TRBJ2-7
D gene: TRBD2
V gene: TRBV19
clone size: NA

CDR3 DNA: TGTGCCAGCAGTTACTCGGACAGCCTTGAGCAGTTCTTC
CDR3 protein: CASSYSDSLEQFF
J gene: TRBJ2-1
D gene: NA
V gene: TRBV6-6
clone size: once

CDR3 DNA: TGTGCCAGTAGTATCCAGGGCTACAATCAGCCCCAGCATTTT
CDR3 protein: CASSIQGYNQPQHF
J gene: TRBJ1-5
D gene: NA
V gene: TRBV19
clone size: NA

CDR3 DNA: TGCAGCGTTGACGACGGTAGCTCTGGAAACACCATATATTTT
CDR3 protein: CSVDDGSSGNTIYF
J gene: TRBJ1-3
D gene: NA
V gene: TRBV29-1
clone size: NA

CDR3 DNA: TGTGCCAGCTCAAGGGGGCCAAGCACCGGGGAGCTGTTTTTT
CDR3 protein: CASSRGPSTGELFF
J gene: TRBJ2-2
D gene: TRBD1
V gene: TRBV18
clone size: NA

CDR3 DNA: TGCGCCAGCAGCCCGGGGGGGAATTCACCCCTCCACTTT
CDR3 protein: CASSPGGNSPLHF
J gene: TRBJ1-6
D gene: NA
V gene: TRBV5-1
clone size: NA

CDR3 DNA: TGTGCCAGCAGTGACCCAGACAGGGCCTATGGCTACACCTTC
CDR3 protein: CASSDPDRAYGYTF
J gene: TRBJ1-2
D gene: TRBD1
V gene: TRBV6-4
clone size: NA

CDR3 DNA: TGTGCCAGCAGCCGAGGGACAGGGGTTAAATATGAGCAGTTCTTC
CDR3 protein: CASSRGTGVKYEQFF
J gene: TRBJ2-1
D gene: TRBD1
V gene: TRBV4-2
clone size: NA

CDR3 DNA: TGTGCCATCAGTGCGGACAGCGAGGTGGGCTATGGCTACACCTTC
CDR3 protein: CAISADSEVGYGYTF
J gene: TRBJ1-2
D gene: NA
V gene: TRBV10-3
clone size: NA

CDR3 DNA: TGTGCCAGCAGCCTCCTCAGCTCAGATACGCAGTATTTT
CDR3 protein: CASSLLSSDTQYF
J gene: TRBJ2-3
D gene: NA
V gene: TRBV28
clone size: NA

CDR3 DNA: TGTGCCAGTAGTATCCGGCCTAGCGGCTCCTACGAGCAGTACTTC
CDR3 protein: CASSIRPSGSYEQYF
J gene: TRBJ2-7
D gene: TRBD2
V gene: TRBV19
clone size: NA

CDR3 DNA: TGTGCTAGTGCTGGCAACAATCAGCCCCAGCATTTT
CDR3 protein: CASAGNNQPQHF
J gene: TRBJ1-5
D gene: NA
V gene: TRBV12-5
clone size: NA

CDR3 DNA: TGTGCCAGCAGCTTAGCGCCCGGGAGACAGGGCGAGACCCAGTACTTC
CDR3 protein: CASSLAPGRQGETQYF
J gene: TRBJ2-5
D gene: NA
V gene: TRBV7-6
clone size: once

CDR3 DNA: TGTGCCAGCAGCACCGGGACATGGAACACTGAAGCTTTCTTT
CDR3 protein: CASSTGTWNTEAFF
J gene: TRBJ1-1
D gene: NA
V gene: TRBV6-5
clone size: NA

CDR3 DNA: TGTGCCAGCAGCGTGGGGGGAAGGGACGAGCAGTACTTC
CDR3 protein: CASSVGGRDEQYF
J gene: TRBJ2-7
D gene: NA
V gene: TRBV9
clone size: NA

CDR3 DNA: TGTGCCAGCAGCTTAGGGGCCATCTCCTACAATGAGCAGTTCTTC
CDR3 protein: CASSLGAISYNEQFF
J gene: TRBJ2-1
D gene: NA
V gene: TRBV11-3
clone size: NA

CDR3 DNA: TGTGCCAGCAGCCAAGAATGGGGCGCGATGAACACTGAAGCTTTCTTT
CDR3 protein: CASSQEWGAMNTEAFF
J gene: TRBJ1-1
D gene: NA
V gene: TRBV14
clone size: NA

CDR3 DNA: TGTGCCAGCAGCACATACATCACAGATACGCAGTATTTT
CDR3 protein: CASSTYITDTQYF
J gene: TRBJ2-3
D gene: NA
V gene: TRBV11-2
clone size: NA

CDR3 DNA: TGCGCCAGCAGCTATGACCCGGGACAGTCCAATGAAAAACTGTTTTTT
CDR3 protein: CASSYDPGQSNEKLFF
J gene: TRBJ1-4
D gene: TRBD1
V gene: TRBV5-1
clone size: NA

CDR3 DNA: TGTGCCAGTAGTACCCGACTAGCGGGTACGACCCTAGCCAAAAACATTCAGTACTTC
CDR3 protein: CASSTRLAGTTLAKNIQYF
J gene: TRBJ2-4
D gene: TRBD2
V gene: TRBV19
clone size: few

CDR3 DNA: TGTGCCAGCAGCTCGGCGGGCAGCTCCTATAATTCACCCCTCCACTTT
CDR3 protein: CASSSAGSSYNSPLHF
J gene: TRBJ1-6
D gene: NA
V gene: TRBV5-8
clone size: NA

CDR3 DNA: TGTGCCAGCAGTTTACAGGGAGGTATCAATCAGCCCCAGCATTTT
CDR3 protein: CASSLQGGINQPQHF
J gene: TRBJ1-5
D gene: NA
V gene: TRBV6-1
clone size: NA

CDR3 DNA: TGCGCCAGCAGAGAAACCCTACCGGGACAGGGAACCACCGGGGAGCTGTTTTTT
CDR3 protein: CASRETLPGQGTTGELFF
J gene: TRBJ2-2
D gene: TRBD1
V gene: TRBV5-1
clone size: few

CDR3 DNA: TGTGCCAGCAGGTCGGGACAGGGATACTATGGCTACACCTTC
CDR3 protein: CASRSGQGYYGYTF
J gene: TRBJ1-2
D gene: TRBD1
V gene: TRBV28
clone size: once

CDR3 DNA: TGTGCCAGCAGTTACTCGGGCGGCGGACGGACTGGAAACACCATATATTTT
CDR3 protein: CASSYSGGGRTGNTIYF
J gene: TRBJ1-3
D gene: NA
V gene: TRBV6-4
clone size: NA

CDR3 DNA: TGTGCCAGCAGCTTACGAGCGGGGGGGCCGACAGATACGCAGTATTTT
CDR3 protein: CASSLRAGGPTDTQYF
J gene: TRBJ2-3
D gene: TRBD2
V gene: TRBV7-3
clone size: NA

CDR3 DNA: TGCGCCAGCAGTCCAGGTCCGGATAATGAAAAACTGTTTTTT
CDR3 protein: CASSPGPDNEKLFF
J gene: TRBJ1-4
D gene: NA
V gene: TRBV10-2
clone size: few

CDR3 DNA: TGTGCCAGCAGCCCGGAAACAGGGGGGCATTCACCCCTCCACTTT
CDR3 protein: CASSPETGGHSPLHF
J gene: TRBJ1-6
D gene: TRBD1
V gene: TRBV5-4
clone size: NA

CDR3 DNA: TGTGCCAGCAGCTTTGTCGGGGGCGAGACCCAGTACTTC
CDR3 protein: CASSFVGGETQYF
J gene: TRBJ2-5
D gene: NA
V gene: TRBV7-8
clone size: few

CDR3 DNA: TGTGCCAGCAGCCCCTTAGGCCTTGAAGTTGGAAACACCATATATTTT
CDR3 protein: CASSPLGLEVGNTIYF
J gene: TRBJ1-3
D gene: NA
V gene: TRBV6-4
clone size: NA

CDR3 DNA: TGTGCCAGCAGTGACGTCAGGGGAAGGGGCGGCTACACCTTC
CDR3 protein: CASSDVRGRGGYTF
J gene: TRBJ1-2
D gene: NA
V gene: TRBV2
clone size: NA

CDR3 DNA: TGCGCCAGCAGCTTGGATGCCACGGTGGGCTACACCTTC
CDR3 protein: CASSLDATVGYTF
J gene: TRBJ1-2
D gene: NA
V gene: TRBV5-1
clone size: few

CDR3 DNA: TGTGCCAGCAGAGGGAGCTCTGGGGCCAACGTCCTGACTTTC
CDR3 protein: CASRGSSGANVLTF
J gene: TRBJ2-6
D gene: NA
V gene: TRBV5-6
clone size: NA

CDR3 DNA: TGTGCCAGCAGCTCCCCTGGCGGGAGAAACACCGGGGAGCTGTTTTTT
CDR3 protein: CASSSPGGRNTGELFF
J gene: TRBJ2-2
D gene: TRBD2
V gene: TRBV11-3
clone size: NA

CDR3 DNA: TGTGCCAGCACCCTTGCGGGGGGCTCCTACGAGCAGTACTTC
CDR3 protein: CASTLAGGSYEQYF
J gene: TRBJ2-7
D gene: TRBD2
V gene: TRBV28
clone size: NA

CDR3 DNA: TGTGCCAGCAGCCAAGAAGGGACAGAAGAGACCCAGTACTTC
CDR3 protein: CASSQEGTEETQYF
J gene: TRBJ2-5
D gene: TRBD1
V gene: TRBV4-2
clone size: NA

CDR3 DNA: TGTGCCAGCAGTGCTAGACAGGGATGGAACACTGAAGCTTTCTTT
CDR3 protein: CASSARQGWNTEAFF
J gene: TRBJ1-1
D gene: TRBD1
V gene: TRBV2
clone size: once

CDR3 DNA: TGTGCCAGCAGCTTAGAGGGACAGTATAATGAAAAACTGTTTTTT
CDR3 protein: CASSLEGQYNEKLFF
J gene: TRBJ1-4
D gene: TRBD1
V gene: TRBV11-2
clone size: NA

CDR3 DNA: TGTGCCAGCAGGGGGGGAGGGGAGATGAATGGCTACACCTTC
CDR3 protein: CASRGGGEMNGYTF
J gene: TRBJ1-2
D gene: NA
V gene: TRBV6-5
clone size: NA

CDR3 DNA: TGTGCCAGCAGCTTGGTGTCCGGGGGAGATCAGCCCCAGCATTTT
CDR3 protein: CASSLVSGGDQPQHF
J gene: TRBJ1-5
D gene: NA
V gene: TRBV7-2
clone size: NA

CDR3 DNA: TGTGCCATCAGTGAGAACCCAGGGGGGTACGAGCAGTACTTC
CDR3 protein: CAISENPGGYEQYF
J gene: TRBJ2-7
D gene: NA
V gene: TRBV10-3
clone size: NA

CDR3 DNA: TGTGCCAGCAGTTACTCGACCGGGACAGTTGAAGCTTTCTTT
CDR3 protein: CASSYSTGTVEAFF
J gene: TRBJ1-1
D gene: TRBD1
V gene: TRBV6-6
clone size: NA

CDR3 DNA: TGTGCCAGCAGCTTAGGGGGAGCGGGGGGCCAGAATGAGCAGTTCTTC
CDR3 protein: CASSLGGAGGQNEQFF
J gene: TRBJ2-1
D gene: TRBD2
V gene: TRBV11-3
clone size: NA

CDR3 DNA: TGCAGCGTTGGAGGGGGTGATGGGGCCAACGTCCTGACTTTC
CDR3 protein: CSVGGGDGANVLTF
J gene: TRBJ2-6
D gene: NA
V gene: TRBV29-1
clone size: NA

CDR3 DNA: TGCGCCAGCAGCTTGGGCCCGGGACAGAGAGTAAACACTGAAGCTTTCTTT
CDR3 protein: CASSLGPGQRVNTEAFF
J gene: TRBJ1-1
D gene: TRBD1
V gene: TRBV5-1
clone size: few